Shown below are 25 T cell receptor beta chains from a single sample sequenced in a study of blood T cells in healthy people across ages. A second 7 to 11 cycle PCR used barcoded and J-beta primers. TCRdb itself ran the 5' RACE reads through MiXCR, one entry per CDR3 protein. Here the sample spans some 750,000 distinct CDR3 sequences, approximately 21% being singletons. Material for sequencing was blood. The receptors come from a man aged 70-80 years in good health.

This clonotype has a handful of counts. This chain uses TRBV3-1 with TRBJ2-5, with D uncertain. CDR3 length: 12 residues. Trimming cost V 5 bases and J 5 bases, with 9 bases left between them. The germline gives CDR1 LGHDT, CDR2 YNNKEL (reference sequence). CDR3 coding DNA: TGTGCCAGCAGCACGTTAGAGGAGACCCAGTACTTC. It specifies CASSTLEETQYF.

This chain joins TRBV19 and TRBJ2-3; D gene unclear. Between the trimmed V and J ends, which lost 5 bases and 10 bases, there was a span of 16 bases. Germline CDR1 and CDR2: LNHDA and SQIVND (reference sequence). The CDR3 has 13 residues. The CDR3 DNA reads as TGTGCCAGTAGTCCATCCGTCGGATTCGCGCAGTATTTT. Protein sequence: CASSPSVGFAQYF.

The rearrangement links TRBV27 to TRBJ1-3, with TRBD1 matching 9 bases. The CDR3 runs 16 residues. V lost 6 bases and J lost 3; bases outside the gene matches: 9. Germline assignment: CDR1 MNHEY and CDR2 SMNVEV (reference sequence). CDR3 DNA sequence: TGTGCCAGCAGCCCAAGACAGGGGGTGGATGGAAACACCATATATTTT. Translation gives CASSPRQGVDGNTIYF.

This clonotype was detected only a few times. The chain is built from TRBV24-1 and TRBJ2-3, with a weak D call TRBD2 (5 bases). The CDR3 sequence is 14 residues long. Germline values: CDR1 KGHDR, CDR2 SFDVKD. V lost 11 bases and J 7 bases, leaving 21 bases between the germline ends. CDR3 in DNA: TGTGCCATCCGGAGGTTCAAAAAACACAATACGCAGTATTTT. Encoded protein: CAIRRFKKHNTQYF.

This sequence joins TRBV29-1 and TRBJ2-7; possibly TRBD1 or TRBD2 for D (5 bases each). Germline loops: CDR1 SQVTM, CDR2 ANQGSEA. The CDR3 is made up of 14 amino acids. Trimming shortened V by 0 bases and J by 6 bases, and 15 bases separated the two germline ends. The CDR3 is CSVEEGPRSGEQYF. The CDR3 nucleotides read TGCAGCGTTGAAGAGGGACCCCGTTCCGGCGAGCAGTACTTC.

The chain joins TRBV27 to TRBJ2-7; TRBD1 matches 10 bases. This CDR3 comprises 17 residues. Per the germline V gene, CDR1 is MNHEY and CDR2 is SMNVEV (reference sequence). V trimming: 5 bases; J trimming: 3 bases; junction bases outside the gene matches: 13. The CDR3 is CASSPPRTGGKFYEQYF. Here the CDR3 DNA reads TGTGCCAGCAGTCCGCCACGGACAGGGGGAAAATTCTACGAGCAGTACTTC.

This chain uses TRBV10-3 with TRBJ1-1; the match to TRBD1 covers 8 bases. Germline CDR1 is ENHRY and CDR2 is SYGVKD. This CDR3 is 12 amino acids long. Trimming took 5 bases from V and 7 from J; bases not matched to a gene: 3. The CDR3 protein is CAISKTGGEAFF. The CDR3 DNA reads TGTGCCATCAGTAAAACAGGGGGTGAAGCTTTCTTT.

CDR3 region: CASRTAYRSYGYTF. CDR3 nucleotide sequence: TGTGCCAGCAGGACGGCCTACCGCTCCTATGGCTACACCTTC. This chain joins TRBV28 and TRBJ1-2; D is unresolved. The V gene lost 6 bases and the J gene lost 4 bases, with 15 bases spanning the gap. The CDR3 loop spans 14 amino acids. CDR1 and CDR2 (germline): MDHEN, SYDVKM.

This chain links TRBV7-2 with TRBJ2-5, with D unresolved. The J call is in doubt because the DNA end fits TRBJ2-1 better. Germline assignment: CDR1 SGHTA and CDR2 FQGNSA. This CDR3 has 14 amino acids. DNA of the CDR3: TGTGCCAGCAGCTTACGCGTAGGGTACTATGAGCAGTTCTTC. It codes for CASSLRVGYYEQFF.

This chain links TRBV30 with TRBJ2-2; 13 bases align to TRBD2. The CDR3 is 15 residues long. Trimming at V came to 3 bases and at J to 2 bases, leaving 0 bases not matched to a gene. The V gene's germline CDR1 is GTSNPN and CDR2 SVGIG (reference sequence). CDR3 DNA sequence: TGTGCCTGGAGGGGACTAGCGGGAAACACCGGGGAGCTGTTTTTT. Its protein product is CAWRGLAGNTGELFF.

In DNA, the CDR3 is TGTGCCAGCAGCTGGGGATTTGGACAGAGCTATGGCTACACCTTC. Translating gives CASSWGFGQSYGYTF. The V call is TRBV28, the J call TRBJ1-2; possible D gene TRBD1, 6 bases. The CDR3 covers 15 residues. Germline CDR1 MDHEN, CDR2 SYDVKM. Trimming cost V 6 bases and J 4 bases, with 18 bases left between them.

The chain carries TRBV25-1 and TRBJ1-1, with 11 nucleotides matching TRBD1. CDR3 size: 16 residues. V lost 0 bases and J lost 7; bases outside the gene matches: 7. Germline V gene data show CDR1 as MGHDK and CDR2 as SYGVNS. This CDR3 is CASSEYGTGGPNEAFF. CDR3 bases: TGTGCCAGCAGTGAATATGGGACAGGGGGTCCAAATGAAGCTTTCTTT.

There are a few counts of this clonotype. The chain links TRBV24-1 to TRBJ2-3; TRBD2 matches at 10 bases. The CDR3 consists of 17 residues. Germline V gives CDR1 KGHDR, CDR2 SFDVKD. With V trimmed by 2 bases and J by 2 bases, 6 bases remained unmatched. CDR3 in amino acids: CATSDSSGRAFTDTQYF. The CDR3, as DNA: TGTGCCACCAGTGATTCCAGCGGGAGGGCCTTCACAGATACGCAGTATTTT.

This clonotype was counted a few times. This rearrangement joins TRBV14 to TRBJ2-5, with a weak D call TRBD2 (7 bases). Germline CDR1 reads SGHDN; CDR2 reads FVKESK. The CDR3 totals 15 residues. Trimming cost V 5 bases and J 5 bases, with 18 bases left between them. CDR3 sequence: CASSWRLQGGETQYF. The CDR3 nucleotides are TGTGCCAGCAGCTGGCGCCTACAGGGAGGGGAGACCCAGTACTTC. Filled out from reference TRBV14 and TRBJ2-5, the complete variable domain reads EAGVTQFPSHSVIEKGQTVTLRCDPISGHDNLYWYRRVMGKEIKFLLHFVKESKQDESGMPNNRFLAERTGGTYSTLKVQPAELEDSGVYFCASSWRLQGGETQYFGPGTRLLVL.

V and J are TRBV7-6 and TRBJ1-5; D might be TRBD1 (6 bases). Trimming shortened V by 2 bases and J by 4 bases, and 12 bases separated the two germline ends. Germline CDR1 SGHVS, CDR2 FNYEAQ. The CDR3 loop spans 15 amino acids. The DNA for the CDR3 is TGTGCCAGCAGCTTAAGGGGGGGGCGGAATCAGCCCCAGCATTTT. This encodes CASSLRGGRNQPQHF.

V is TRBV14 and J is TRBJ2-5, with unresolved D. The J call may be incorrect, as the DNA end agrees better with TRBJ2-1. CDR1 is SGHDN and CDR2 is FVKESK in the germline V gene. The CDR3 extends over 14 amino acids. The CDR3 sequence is CASSQDQVANEQFF. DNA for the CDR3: TGTGCCAGCAGCCAAGACCAGGTAGCCAATGAGCAGTTCTTC.

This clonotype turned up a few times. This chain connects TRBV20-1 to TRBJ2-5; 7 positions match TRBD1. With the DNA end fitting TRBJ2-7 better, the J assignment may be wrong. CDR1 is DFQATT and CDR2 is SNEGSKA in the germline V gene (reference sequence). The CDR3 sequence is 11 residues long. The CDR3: CSAATGDEQYF. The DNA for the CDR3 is TGCAGTGCTGCTACAGGGGACGAGCAGTACTTC.

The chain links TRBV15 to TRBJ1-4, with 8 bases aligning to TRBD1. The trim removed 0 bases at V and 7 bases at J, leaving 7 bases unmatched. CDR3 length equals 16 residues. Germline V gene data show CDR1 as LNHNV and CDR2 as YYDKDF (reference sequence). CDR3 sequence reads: CATSRDDQGASEKLFF. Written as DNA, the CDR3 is TGTGCCACCAGCAGAGATGATCAGGGGGCGAGTGAAAAACTGTTTTTT.

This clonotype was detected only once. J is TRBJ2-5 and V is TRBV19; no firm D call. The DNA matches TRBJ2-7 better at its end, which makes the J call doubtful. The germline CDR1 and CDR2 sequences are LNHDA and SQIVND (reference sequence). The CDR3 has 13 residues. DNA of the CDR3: TGTGCCAGTAGTATACGCGGAAGGTACGAGCAGTACTTC. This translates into CASSIRGRYEQYF.

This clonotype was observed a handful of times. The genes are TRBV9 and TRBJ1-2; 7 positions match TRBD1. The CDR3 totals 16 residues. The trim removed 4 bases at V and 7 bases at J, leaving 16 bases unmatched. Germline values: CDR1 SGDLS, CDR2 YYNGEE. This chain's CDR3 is CASSPTGTAVGGGYTF. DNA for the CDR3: TGTGCCAGCAGCCCGACGGGGACAGCGGTCGGTGGTGGCTACACCTTC.

This CDR3 is CASGEAGGPTDTQYF. DNA for the CDR3: TGTGCCAGCGGGGAGGCGGGAGGTCCCACAGATACGCAGTATTTT. The genes are TRBV7-3 and TRBJ2-3, with 8 bases identical to TRBD2. The CDR3 is 15 amino acids. The V gene's germline CDR1 is SGHTA and CDR2 FQGTGA. After removal of 8 bases from V and 2 bases from J, the junction contained 9 bases not matched to a gene.

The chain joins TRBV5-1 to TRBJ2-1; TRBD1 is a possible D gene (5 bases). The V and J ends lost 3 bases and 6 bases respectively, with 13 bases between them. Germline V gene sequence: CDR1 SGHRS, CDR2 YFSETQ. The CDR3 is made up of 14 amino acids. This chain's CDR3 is CASSSKTEINEQFF. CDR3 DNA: TGCGCCAGCAGCTCTAAGACAGAAATCAATGAGCAGTTCTTC.

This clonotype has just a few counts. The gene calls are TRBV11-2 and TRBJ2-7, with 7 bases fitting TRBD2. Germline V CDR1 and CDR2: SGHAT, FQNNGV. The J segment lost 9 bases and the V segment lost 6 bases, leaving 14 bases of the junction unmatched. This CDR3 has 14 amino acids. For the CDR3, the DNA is TGTGCCAGCAGTTCGCAGACTAGCTCCGTCTTGCAGTACGTC. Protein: CASSSQTSSVLQYV.

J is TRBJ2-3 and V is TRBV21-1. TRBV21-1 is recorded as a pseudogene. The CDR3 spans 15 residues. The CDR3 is CASSKAIDYTDTQYF. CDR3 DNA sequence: TGTGCCAGCAGCAAAGCGATAGACTACACAGATACGCAGTATTTT.

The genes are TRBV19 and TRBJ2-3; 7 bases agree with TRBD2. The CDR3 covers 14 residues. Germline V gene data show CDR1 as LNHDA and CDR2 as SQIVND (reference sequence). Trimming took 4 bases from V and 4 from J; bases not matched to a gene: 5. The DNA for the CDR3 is TGTGCCAGTAGTAGCGGGAGAGGCCCAGATACGCAGTATTTT. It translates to CASSSGRGPDTQYF.